The 2 T cell receptor beta chains in this list originate from one sample, sequenced in a study of blood T cell repertoires in COVID-19. Only in-frame clones appear in the TCRdb table, and some are missing; sequencing was by immunoSEQ multiplex PCR. The table lists some 180,000 clones, approximately 80% of them singletons. Sequenced: peripheral blood. Every receptor here comes from a woman aged 50 to 60 with active or convalescent COVID-19.

This clone was detected only a few times. The chain has TRBV11-3 and TRBJ2-3; D is ambiguous. The V and J ends lost 5 bases and 2 bases respectively, with 11 bases between them. Germline V gene lookup returns CDR1 SGHNT and CDR2 YENEEA. The CDR3 has 14 residues. The CDR3 protein is CASSARESTDTQYF. The CDR3 DNA reads as TGTGCCAGCAGCGCTCGCGAATCCACAGATACGCAGTATTTT.

The chain employs TRBV2 and TRBJ2-7, with 9 bases identical to TRBD1. CDR1 is SNHLY and CDR2 is FYNNEI in the germline V gene. Trimming removed 1 base from V and 3 bases from J; junction bases left unmatched: 1. The CDR3 length is 14 residues. The CDR3 region is CASSEDRGLYEQYF. The DNA of the CDR3 is TGTGCCAGCAGTGAAGACAGGGGGCTCTACGAGCAGTACTTC.